The 5 T cell receptor beta chains below were found in one sample sequenced in a study of blood T cell repertoires in COVID-19. Some clones are missing from TCRdb's copy, which holds only in-frame ones; the method was immunoSEQ multiplex PCR. Of roughly 250,000 clones listed, about 90% are singletons. The sequencing input was PBMCs or T cells enriched from blood (not recorded which). These TCRs come from a woman in her 40s who had been exposed to COVID-19.

This chain uses TRBV19 with TRBJ1-2; a possible D gene is TRBD1 (5 bases). This CDR3 has 12 residues. V lost 10 bases, J lost 8 bases, and 17 bases lay in between. CDR1 and CDR2 from the germline V gene are LNHDA and SQIVND (reference sequence). The CDR3 sequence is CATKFDSYGYTF. CDR3 DNA: TGTGCCACGAAATTTGACAGCTACGGCTACACCTTC.

This chain connects TRBV7-2 to TRBJ1-2, with TRBD1 matching over 12 bases. CDR1 SGHTA and CDR2 FQGNSA come from the germline V gene. CDR3 length: 15 residues. The junction had 5 bases not matched to a gene; V was cut back by 3 bases and J by 6 bases. The CDR3 spells CASSFPGQGAHGYTF. Here the CDR3 DNA reads TGTGCCAGCAGCTTTCCGGGACAGGGGGCTCATGGCTACACCTTC. Full variable domain (outside the CDR3, taken from reference TRBV7-2 and TRBJ1-2): GAGVSQSPSNKVTEKGKDVELRCDPISGHTALYWYRQSLGQGLEFLIYFQGNSAPDKSGLPSDRFSAERTGGSVSTLTIQRTQQEDSAVYLCASSFPGQGAHGYTFGSGTRLTVV.

The chain couples TRBV9 to TRBJ2-1, with a tentative D call TRBD2 (5 bases). The V end was cut by 4 bases, the J end by 8 bases, with 13 bases between. The CDR3 runs to 13 residues. Looked up from germline, CDR1 is SGDLS and CDR2 is YYNGEE. CDR3 in amino acids: CASSPPIGDEQFF. CDR3 nucleotides: TGTGCCAGCAGCCCCCCGATCGGGGATGAGCAGTTCTTC.

The chain uses TRBV18 and TRBJ2-1; TRBD2 matches 11 bases. The V and J ends lost 6 bases and 4 bases, in that order; junction bases with no gene match: 5. Germline loops: CDR1 KGHSH, CDR2 LQKENI. CDR3 length: 15 residues. This CDR3 reads CASSQTSGSYNEQFF. The CDR3 bases are TGTGCCAGCTCGCAAACTAGCGGGAGTTACAATGAGCAGTTCTTC.

The chain couples TRBV24-1 to TRBJ2-2; maybe TRBD1 (7 bases). Per the germline V gene, CDR1 is KGHDR and CDR2 is SFDVKD. The V and J ends lost 7 bases and 4 bases respectively, with 12 bases between them. CDR3 size: 14 residues. The CDR3 region is CATRTGEATGELFF. The CDR3 DNA reads as TGTGCCACCAGAACAGGGGAGGCCACCGGGGAGCTGTTTTTT.